This TCR beta chain was sequenced for a study of blood T cell repertoires in COVID-19. The CDR3 length is 16 residues. Germline CDR1 LNHDA, CDR2 SQIVND (reference sequence). The junction had 4 bases not matched to a gene; V was cut back by 2 bases and J by 0 bases. Measured with immunoSEQ multiplex PCR; TCRdb has only the in-frame clones, and not every one. The sample lists 100,000 to 150,000 clones, around 90% occurring once. This clonotype was sampled from a man in his forties or fifties with COVID-19, enrolled during active disease. The chain joins TRBV19 to TRBJ2-4; TRBD1 matches 7 bases. Sequencing used peripheral blood. In nucleotides, the CDR3 is TGTGCCAGTAGTATACAGGGGGATATAGCCAAAAACATTCAGTACTTC. Its protein product is CASSIQGDIAKNIQYF.